What follows are 22 T cell receptor beta chains derived from one specimen sequenced in a study of metastatic and nonmetastatic thyroid tumors. Until they underwent thyroid surgery, no patient had received any treatment. Using MiXCR, TCRdb re-called clones from the PCR reads. Of tens of thousands of clones listed, around 25% are singletons. The sample was tumor tissue. The receptors originated from a male donor with papillary thyroid cancer or a benign thyroid nodule (not recorded which). Some clones in this sample may be carry-over from other donors' samples.

There are many counts of this clone. This chain's CDR3 is CASRATGDRDEQFF. The CDR3 region has the DNA TGTGCCAGCCGAGCAACAGGAGATCGGGATGAGCAGTTCTTC. This chain links TRBV7-6 with TRBJ2-1; a possible D gene is TRBD1 (5 bases). Trimming removed 8 bases at V and 8 bases at J, with 19 bases between. Per the germline V gene, CDR1 is SGHVS and CDR2 is FNYEAQ. The CDR3 is 14 amino acids.

This clone was found many times. The J gene is TRBJ2-1, the V gene TRBV5-6, with a tentative D call TRBD2 (6 bases). V lost 4 bases to trimming and J lost 7 bases, with 18 bases between them. The CDR3 covers 15 residues. Germline V gene sequence: CDR1 SGHDT, CDR2 YYEEEE. The CDR3 here is CASSLTALGGNEQFF. The CDR3, as DNA: TGTGCCAGCAGCCTAACCGCCCTCGGAGGGAATGAGCAGTTCTTC.

This clone is classed as medium-sized. The chain has TRBV11-1 and TRBJ2-1; TRBD2 matches at 9 bases. V gave up 5 bases and J gave up 8 bases; unmatched junction bases: 10. The germline V gene has CDR1 SGHAT and CDR2 FQDESV (reference sequence). The CDR3 consists of 15 residues. For the CDR3, the DNA is TGTGCCAGCAGCCTCCGGGGAGCGGGAGGAGATGAGCAGTTCTTC. Its translation: CASSLRGAGGDEQFF.

In regard to this clone: Possible read error: a much larger clone is one base away. This chain connects TRBV2 to TRBJ2-5; TRBD2 agrees at 7 bases. J was trimmed by 0 bases and V by 7 bases; bases with no gene match: 2. This CDR3 comprises 13 residues. CDR1 SNHLY and CDR2 FYNNEI come from the germline V gene. CDR3 bases: TGTGCCAGCATGACTAGCCACCAAGAGACCCAGTACTTC. It is translated as CASMTSHQETQYF.

V usage is TRBV9 and J usage is TRBJ1-1, with TRBD1 matching 9 bases. CDR1 and CDR2 (germline): SGDLS, YYNGEE. The V gene end was trimmed by 4 bases and the J gene end by 4 bases; junction bases not matched to a gene: 8. The CDR3 spans 15 residues. CDR3 region: CASSFSGTGSTEAFF. The CDR3 nucleotides read TGTGCCAGCAGCTTTTCCGGGACAGGGAGCACTGAAGCTTTCTTT.

This clone was detected many times. CDR3 DNA: TGTGCCAGCAGCTTAGATCAGGTAGCGGGACCATACGAGCAGTACTTC. Its protein product is CASSLDQVAGPYEQYF. The chain combines TRBV11-2 with TRBJ2-7, with TRBD2 identical over 8 bases. The CDR3 has 16 amino acids. The germline gives CDR1 SGHAT, CDR2 FQNNGV. V lost 0 bases to trimming and J lost 4 bases; unmatched junction nucleotides: 8.

This clone showed up just a few times. V is TRBV28 and J is TRBJ1-5; TRBD1 agrees at 7 bases. The CDR3 is 15 amino acids. The ends lost 3 bases at V and 6 bases at J; junction bases unmatched: 8. Germline loops: CDR1 MDHEN, CDR2 SYDVKM. The CDR3 is CASSFPRGGFQPQHF. CDR3 sequence (DNA): TGTGCCAGCAGTTTCCCCAGGGGGGGATTTCAGCCCCAGCATTTT.

As regards this clone: A junction boundary mismatches the germline segment, possibly from a read error. This sequence joins TRBV6-1 and TRBJ2-2, with D perhaps TRBD2 (5 bases). CDR3 length equals 13 residues. CDR1 is MNHNS, CDR2 SASEGT, per germline. As DNA, the CDR3 is TGTGCCCCTGGGGAGCGCGGCACCGTGGAGCTGTTTTTT. Residues: CAPGERGTVELFF.

This clone was counted only a few times. A read error is possible here, since a much larger clone lies one base away. This chain uses TRBV15 with TRBJ2-2; 8 nucleotides agree with TRBD1. With V trimmed by 7 bases and J by 5 bases, 9 bases remained unmatched. CDR1 is LNHNV, CDR2 YYDKDF, per germline (reference sequence). The CDR3 runs 15 residues. The CDR3 coding sequence is TGTGCCACCACCAGGGGCAGGGGGCGAACCGGGGAGCTGTTTTTT. It translates to CATTRGRGRTGELFF.

This clone was detected a few times. A much larger clone differs by one base, so this may be a read error. The genes are TRBV7-2 and TRBJ2-4; the D gene could be TRBD1 or TRBD2 (6 bases each). The CDR3 sequence is 15 residues long. From germline, CDR1 is SGHTA and CDR2 FQGNSA. The CDR3 DNA sequence: TGTGCCAGCAGCCACCGGACGGGGGCCAAAAACATTCCGTACTTC. It yields the protein CASSHRTGAKNIPYF.

For this clone: A read error is likely, as this CDR3 ends without the conserved phenylalanine or tryptophan. The V and J genes are TRBV13 and TRBJ2-7; 13 bases are shared with TRBD2. Looked up from germline, CDR1 is PRHDT and CDR2 is FYEKMQ (reference sequence). The CDR3 is 20 amino acids. In nucleotides, the CDR3 is TGTGCCAGCAGCCCCCAGGTGGCAACTAGCGGGAGGGCCTCCGACGACGATCAGTACCTC. Translating it yields CASSPQVATSGRASDDDQYL.

V and J are TRBV27 and TRBJ2-3; the match to TRBD2 covers 7 bases. Germline CDR1 and CDR2: MNHEY and SMNVEV (reference sequence). J lost 2 bases, V lost 6 bases, and 14 bases had no gene match. This CDR3 is built from 17 residues. CDR3 in amino acids: CASSNPEGGTHTDTQYF. As DNA, the CDR3 is TGTGCCAGCAGCAACCCAGAGGGAGGGACCCACACAGATACGCAGTATTTT.

On this clone itself: This may arise from a read error, as a much more abundant clone is one base away. The rearrangement uses TRBV5-1 and TRBJ2-5; possibly TRBD1 or TRBD2 for D (5 bases each). V shed 4 bases and J shed 5 bases, with 15 bases lying between them. CDR3 length equals 14 residues. Germline-derived CDR1 and CDR2 are SGHRS and YFSETQ. The CDR3 sequence is CASSHGTGGETQYF. The CDR3 bases are TGCGCCAGCAGCCACGGGACCGGCGGGGAGACCCAGTACTTC.

This clone was seen many times. The chain couples TRBV14 to TRBJ2-5; TRBD1 matches at 11 bases. Germline trimming cut 3 bases from V and 3 bases from J; bases unmatched to any gene: 3. The CDR3 totals 15 residues. Germline values: CDR1 SGHDN, CDR2 FVKESK. The CDR3 spells CASSHLGQGEETQYF. DNA of the CDR3: TGTGCCAGCAGCCACTTGGGACAGGGGGAAGAGACCCAGTACTTC.

This clone is classed as medium-sized. This chain links TRBV6-5 with TRBJ1-1; TRBD1 matches at 12 bases. This CDR3 contains 15 residues. V was clipped by 3 bases and J by 9 bases; unmatched bases: 8. The germline CDR1 and CDR2 sequences are MNHEY and SVGAGI. The chain's CDR3 is CASSYASGTGGKAFF. The CDR3 nucleotides read TGTGCCAGCAGTTATGCCTCCGGGACAGGGGGCAAAGCTTTCTTT.

This clone was seen only a few times. Just one base apart from a much larger clone, this may be a read error. Other DNA sequences in the sample encode the same CDR3. The chain is built from TRBV6-2 or TRBV6-3 and TRBJ2-1; 8 bases are a match to TRBD2. The junction had 10 bases not matched to a gene; V was cut back by 11 bases and J by 10 bases. The germline gives CDR1 MNHEY, CDR2 SVGEGT. There are 12 residues in the CDR3. The CDR3 region has the DNA TGTGCCGCTAGAAGCGGGAGTGGGGAGCAGTTCTTC. This gives the protein CAARSGSGEQFF.

The V gene is TRBV11-1, the J gene TRBJ2-7, with unresolved D. Trimming shortened V by 6 bases and J by 4 bases, and 22 bases separated the two germline ends. Germline CDR1 SGHAT, CDR2 FQDESV (reference sequence). CDR3 size: 16 residues. The CDR3 sequence is CASSSFACGTRYEQYF. Here the CDR3 DNA reads TGTGCCAGCAGTTCCTTTGCCTGTGGAACTCGGTACGAGCAGTACTTC.

This clone is deemed medium-sized. This chain connects TRBV2 to TRBJ1-2, with TRBD1 matching 8 bases. The CDR3 contains 12 residues. Trimming cost V 6 bases and J 8 bases; bases outside gene matches: 5. Germline lookup yields CDR1 SNHLY and CDR2 FYNNEI. The CDR3, as DNA: TGTGCCAGCAGCCTGGACAGGGAAGGCTACACCTTC. Amino acids: CASSLDREGYTF.

This clone was picked up many times. The chain links TRBV4-1 to TRBJ2-5, with D perhaps being TRBD1 or TRBD2 (5 bases each). Germline loops: CDR1 MGHRA, CDR2 YSYEKL. V lost 4 bases to trimming and J lost 5 bases, with 14 bases between them. The CDR3 length is 14 residues. The CDR3 is CASSPGPHGETQYF. For the CDR3, the DNA is TGCGCCAGCAGCCCGGGACCCCATGGGGAGACCCAGTACTTC.

At least ten counts were recorded for this clone. This chain connects TRBV30 to TRBJ1-1; D not resolved. The CDR3 runs to 13 residues. Germline V CDR1 and CDR2: GTSNPN, SVGIG (reference sequence). Trimming took off 0 bases at V and 5 bases at J, with 10 bases between the two ends. The CDR3 region is CAWSVVPGTEAFF. The DNA of the CDR3 is TGTGCCTGGAGTGTGGTCCCGGGGACTGAAGCTTTCTTT.

This chain joins TRBV7-7 and TRBJ2-7; 10 nucleotides line up with TRBD2. CDR1 and CDR2 from the germline V gene are SSHAT and FNYEAQ (reference sequence). CDR3 length: 16 amino acids. Germline trimming cut 5 bases from V and 10 bases from J; bases unmatched to any gene: 17. CDR3 DNA: TGTGCCAGCAGCCCAAGACTAGCGGGTACCCGTCGTGGACAGTACTTC. Protein sequence: CASSPRLAGTRRGQYF.

At least ten counts were recorded for this clone. V gene TRBV19 combines with J gene TRBJ2-3; D gene uncertain. The V end lost 5 bases, the J end lost 9 bases, and 15 bases lay between the germline ends. This CDR3 spans 13 amino acids. The germline CDR1 and CDR2 sequences are LNHDA and SQIVND (reference sequence). The CDR3, as DNA: TGTGCCAGTAGTTCCCGAACTACCGGGACGCAGTATTTT. This codes for CASSSRTTGTQYF.